One and the same sample provided the 16 T cell receptor beta chains below, sequenced in a study of T-cell reconstitution after alpha-beta-depleted transplantation in children. Unique molecular identifiers featured in how the TCRbeta library was prepared. TCRdb recomputed calls from the PCR reads with MiXCR, one row per CDR3 protein. The table includes around 400,000 distinct CDR3 sequences, 11% detected once. The sequenced sample was PBMCs from the stem cell graft donor, obtained from the stem cell graft. Receptors were obtained from a human donor who donated a stem cell graft to a child with acute myeloid leukemia.

In this sample, this clonotype turned up a few times. The chain couples TRBV27 to TRBJ2-6; D is ambiguous. Germline V gene data show CDR1 as MNHEY and CDR2 as SMNVEV (reference sequence). CDR3 length: 13 residues. The ends were cut back, 6 bases at V and 4 bases at J, with 7 bases in the middle. As DNA, the CDR3 is TGTGCCAGCAGCAATCCCGGGGCCAACGTCCTGACTTTC. It encodes CASSNPGANVLTF.

This clonotype has a handful of counts. The chain couples TRBV10-3 to TRBJ2-5, with a possible D match to TRBD1 (6 bases). The CDR3 spans 14 residues. The V gene lost 4 bases and the J gene lost 1 base, with 10 bases spanning the gap. Looked up from germline, CDR1 is ENHRY and CDR2 is SYGVKD. The CDR3 DNA reads as TGTGCCATCAGTGCCCCGGACAGCCAAGAGACCCAGTACTTC. It is translated as CAISAPDSQETQYF.

Concerning this clonotype itself: A much bigger clone sits one base away, suggesting this may be a read error. The chain employs TRBV20-1 and TRBJ2-3, with 14 positions matching TRBD2. CDR1 and CDR2 (germline): DFQATT, SNEGSKA (reference sequence). The CDR3 length is 17 residues. Trimming took 5 bases from V and 6 from J; bases not matched to a gene: 13. The CDR3 DNA sequence: TGCAGTGCTCGCGGGACTAGCGGGGGACTTAAGATCGATACGCAGTATTTT. Translating gives CSARGTSGGLKIDTQYF.

This sequence joins TRBV18 and TRBJ2-1; D may match TRBD1 or TRBD2 (5 bases each). The CDR3 extends over 16 amino acids. V gave up 0 bases and J gave up 5 bases, with 14 bases separating them. Germline CDR1 is KGHSH and CDR2 is LQKENI. The CDR3 bases are TGTGCCAGCTCACCACCGGGGGTAGGAAACGACAATGAGCAGTTCTTC. This sequence encodes CASSPPGVGNDNEQFF.

The sample holds a few counts of this clonotype. The chain joins TRBV15 to TRBJ2-3; D might be TRBD2 (6 bases). The CDR3 spans 13 residues. The ends were cut back, 5 bases at V and 5 bases at J, with 11 bases in the middle. Germline V CDR1 and CDR2: LNHNV, YYDKDF (reference sequence). CDR3 nucleotides: TGTGCCACCAGCGGACAAGCGGGAGATACGCAGTATTTT. Amino acid sequence: CATSGQAGDTQYF.

This clonotype was detected ten times or more. This rearrangement joins TRBV5-5 to TRBJ2-5, with 8 positions matching TRBD1. Germline CDR1 SGHKS, CDR2 YYEKEE (reference sequence). The CDR3 is made up of 17 amino acids. The ends lost 4 bases at V and 5 bases at J; junction bases unmatched: 16. For the CDR3, the DNA is TGTGCCAGCAGCCCAATCGTAACAGGGGGTATAGCGGAGACCCAGTACTTC. Its protein product is CASSPIVTGGIAETQYF.

V usage is TRBV6-5 and J usage is TRBJ2-1, with D perhaps matching TRBD2 (7 bases). Germline V CDR1 and CDR2: MNHEY, SVGAGI. The germline V and J ends were trimmed by 1 base and 7 bases, with 17 bases remaining between them. This CDR3 spans 16 amino acids. The CDR3 region is CASSYLGAGAGNEQFF. The CDR3 DNA is TGTGCCAGCAGTTACTTGGGGGCGGGAGCTGGGAATGAGCAGTTCTTC.

The rearrangement joins TRBV11-2 to TRBJ2-6; D is undetermined. The V end was cut by 0 bases, the J end by 0 bases, with 12 bases between. Germline V lookup: CDR1 SGHAT, CDR2 FQNNGV. The CDR3 contains 18 residues. CDR3 region: CASSLDRGLSSGANVLTF. DNA for the CDR3: TGTGCCAGCAGCTTAGACCGTGGTCTGAGCTCTGGGGCCAACGTCCTGACTTTC. Using reference TRBV11-2 and TRBJ2-6 for the parts outside the CDR3, the full variable domain is EAGVAQSPRYKIIEKRQSVAFWCNPISGHATLYWYQQILGQGPKLLIQFQNNGVVDDSQLPKDRFSAERLKGVDSTLKIQPAKLEDSAVYLCASSLDRGLSSGANVLTFGAGSRLTVL.

The chain couples TRBV7-2 to TRBJ1-5; possible D gene TRBD1, 5 bases. Looked up from germline, CDR1 is SGHTA and CDR2 is FQGNSA. V lost 5 bases, J lost 0 bases, and 8 bases lay in between. The CDR3 length is 14 residues. In nucleotides, the CDR3 is TGTGCCAGCAGCCGACAGTATAGCAATCAGCCCCAGCATTTT. As protein: CASSRQYSNQPQHF.

This chain uses TRBV10-3 with TRBJ1-1; D is undetermined. The CDR3 is made up of 11 amino acids. Trimming stripped 9 bases from V and 3 bases from J, with 8 bases between. Germline V gene lookup returns CDR1 ENHRY and CDR2 SYGVKD. CDR3 sequence: CAIAGDTEAFF. For the CDR3, the DNA is TGTGCCATTGCTGGGGACACTGAAGCTTTCTTT.

This clonotype was counted many times. The rearrangement uses TRBV5-1 and TRBJ2-1; 14 bases are a match to TRBD2. CDR1 and CDR2 (germline): SGHRS, YFSETQ. The CDR3 contains 15 residues. With V trimmed by 7 bases and J by 9 bases, 9 bases remained unmatched. The DNA of the CDR3 is TGCGCCAGCGATCCGGGACTAGCGGGAGCCGTTGAGCAGTTCTTC. Its protein is CASDPGLAGAVEQFF.

Many counts were recorded for this clonotype. The chain employs TRBV18 and TRBJ1-1; D is undetermined. The germline CDR1 and CDR2 sequences are KGHSH and LQKENI. V lost 1 base and J lost 3, with 12 bases in between. The CDR3 runs to 15 residues. The CDR3 protein is CASSPQPFPDTEAFF. CDR3 bases: TGTGCCAGCTCACCACAGCCGTTCCCCGACACTGAAGCTTTCTTT.

There are a few counts of this clonotype. This rearrangement joins TRBV4-3 to TRBJ2-3; the D gene is possibly TRBD1 (5 bases). V was clipped by 3 bases and J by 4 bases, with 20 bases between them. CDR1 is LGHNA, CDR2 YSLEER, per germline. The CDR3 has 17 amino acids. The CDR3 DNA follows: TGCGCCAGCAGCCAGACTCACCTAGGGGAATTGGCAGATACGCAGTATTTT. Its protein is CASSQTHLGELADTQYF.

This clonotype was detected only a few times. The V and J genes are TRBV20-1 and TRBJ2-7, with D perhaps matching TRBD1 (5 bases). This CDR3 spans 15 amino acids. V was cut by 0 bases and J by 0 bases, with 12 bases left in between. Germline assignment: CDR1 DFQATT and CDR2 SNEGSKA (reference sequence). Here the CDR3 reads CSARDLGASSYEQYV. Written as DNA, the CDR3 is TGCAGTGCTAGAGATTTAGGGGCAAGCTCCTACGAGCAGTACGTC.

This clonotype was picked up a small number of times. The chain has TRBV20-1 and TRBJ2-5, with 7 bases aligning to TRBD2. The CDR3 runs 15 residues. V gave up 1 base and J gave up 5 bases; unmatched junction bases: 10. Germline V gene sequence: CDR1 DFQATT, CDR2 SNEGSKA (reference sequence). The CDR3 protein is CSARGLGGSEETQYF. The DNA for the CDR3 is TGCAGTGCTAGAGGGCTCGGCGGGAGTGAGGAGACCCAGTACTTC.

Here the CDR3 reads CASRGGVGTGGNQPQHF. CDR3 DNA sequence: TGTGCCAGCAGGGGGGGGGTCGGGACAGGAGGCAATCAGCCCCAGCATTTT. This chain connects TRBV28 to TRBJ1-5; 8 bases line up with TRBD1. V shed 6 bases and J 2 bases; nucleotides not matched to a gene: 12. CDR3 length: 17 amino acids. The germline gives CDR1 MDHEN, CDR2 SYDVKM.